The source of this T cell receptor beta chain is a study of T-cell memory formation after mild COVID-19. Trimming took off 2 bases at V and 2 bases at J, with 10 bases between the two ends. Germline lookup yields CDR1 SGHTA and CDR2 FQGNSA. The CDR3 length is 15 residues. Amplification by 5'RACE using constant-segment primers produced TCR alpha and TCR beta cDNA libraries that carried sample barcodes and UMIs. TCRdb re-analysed the 5' RACE reads in MiXCR, keeping a single row per CDR3 protein. Among roughly 400,000 distinct CDR3 sequences, roughly 26% were seen once, and the ten largest hold 8.8%. General observations from the study: The study detected some responding clones in pre-infection memory, suggesting cross-reactive memory joined. CD4+ contracting clones were found mainly in CM and EM, and CD8+ ones in EMRA.

This clonotype has just a few counts. Its antigen remains unidentified. The sample consisted of PBMCs or a T cell subset sorted from them (not recorded which). This sequence was found in an adult woman who had mild COVID-19 (a few samples of this study predate the infection). Cell type and time point are not known. The rearrangement links TRBV7-2 to TRBJ2-1; TRBD1 might be the D (5 bases). CDR3 in amino acids: CASSLRAGTYNEQFF. The CDR3 bases are TGTGCCAGCAGCTTACGGGCAGGGACCTACAATGAGCAGTTCTTC.